A selection of T cell receptor beta chains follows, all from one sample in a study of regulatory dendritic cells for organ transplantation. The data were produced by immunoSEQ multiplex PCR, yet TCRdb's version contains in-frame clones alone and is incomplete. Among tens of thousands of clones listed, 60% to 80% were seen once. Sequencing was performed on memory CD4+ T cells from blood. The receptors here all came from a human donor in good health. CDR3s include the opening cysteine and the closing phenylalanine or tryptophan. A D gene is named only where the DNA matches it firmly. Size is omitted from some rows. Given values are once, few, many or a class for expanded clones.

clone size: NA; J gene: TRBJ2-1; V gene: TRBV7-2; D gene: NA; CDR3 DNA: TGTGCCAGCAGCTTATTGTCGGAGGGCCCTAAGTTCTTC; CDR3 protein: CASSLLSEGPKFF
clone size: NA; J gene: TRBJ2-3; V gene: TRBV4-2; D gene: NA; CDR3 DNA: TGTGCCAGCAGCCAAGACAGTTTTCGAGGCACAGATACGCAGTATTTT; CDR3 protein: CASSQDSFRGTDTQYF
clone size: NA; J gene: TRBJ2-5; V gene: TRBV5-4; D gene: TRBD1; CDR3 DNA: TGTGCCAGCGGAGGACAGGGTGAGACCCAGTACTTC; CDR3 protein: CASGGQGETQYF
clone size: NA; J gene: TRBJ2-2; V gene: TRBV7-6; D gene: TRBD1; CDR3 DNA: TGTGCCAGCAGCTCCCGACAGGGCTCGACCGGGGAGCTGTTTTTT; CDR3 protein: CASSSRQGSTGELFF
clone size: NA; J gene: TRBJ2-7; V gene: TRBV4-1; D gene: TRBD1; CDR3 DNA: TGCGCCAGCAGCCTAAACGACAGGGGGCTATACGAGCAGTACTTC; CDR3 protein: CASSLNDRGLYEQYF
clone size: NA; J gene: TRBJ1-1; V gene: TRBV7-9; D gene: TRBD1; CDR3 DNA: TGTGCCAGCAGCTCTTGGACAGGTGGGGGGACTGAAGCTTTCTTT; CDR3 protein: CASSSWTGGGTEAFF
clone size: few; J gene: TRBJ1-5; V gene: TRBV28; D gene: TRBD1; CDR3 DNA: TGTGCCGGATCGACAGGGGCCCTCAATCAGCCCCAGCATTTT; CDR3 protein: CAGSTGALNQPQHF
clone size: NA; J gene: TRBJ1-2; V gene: TRBV19; D gene: TRBD1; CDR3 DNA: TGTGCCAGTAGTAGGGGGGACAGCTCGATCTATGGCTACACCTTC; CDR3 protein: CASSRGDSSIYGYTF
clone size: NA; J gene: TRBJ2-7; V gene: TRBV28; D gene: TRBD1; CDR3 DNA: TGTGCCAGCAGTCGACCGGGACAGCAATCCTACGAGCAGTACTTC; CDR3 protein: CASSRPGQQSYEQYF
clone size: NA; J gene: TRBJ1-5; V gene: TRBV6-1; D gene: NA; CDR3 DNA: TGTGCCAGCACCGGACAAGTCAATCAGCCCCAGCATTTT; CDR3 protein: CASTGQVNQPQHF
clone size: NA; J gene: TRBJ1-3; V gene: TRBV9; D gene: NA; CDR3 DNA: TGTGCCAGCAGCGTAGGTGGGGGCTCTGGAAACACCATATATTTT; CDR3 protein: CASSVGGGSGNTIYF